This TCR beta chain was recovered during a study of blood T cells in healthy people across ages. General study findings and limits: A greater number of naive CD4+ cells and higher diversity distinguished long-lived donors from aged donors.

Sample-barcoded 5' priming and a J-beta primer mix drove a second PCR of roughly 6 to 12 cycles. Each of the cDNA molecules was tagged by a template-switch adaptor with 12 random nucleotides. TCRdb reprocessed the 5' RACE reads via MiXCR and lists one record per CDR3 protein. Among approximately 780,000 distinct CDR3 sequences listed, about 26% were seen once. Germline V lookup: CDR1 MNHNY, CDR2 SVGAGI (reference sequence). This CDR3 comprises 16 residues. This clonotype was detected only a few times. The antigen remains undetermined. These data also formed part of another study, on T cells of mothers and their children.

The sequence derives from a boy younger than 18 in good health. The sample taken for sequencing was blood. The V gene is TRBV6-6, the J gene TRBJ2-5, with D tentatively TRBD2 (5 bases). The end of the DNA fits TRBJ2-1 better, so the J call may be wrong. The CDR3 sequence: CASTISGLGPSNEQFF. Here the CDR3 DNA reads TGTGCCAGCACCATAAGTGGACTGGGCCCTAGTAATGAGCAGTTCTTC.